Sequencing of this TCR beta chain was carried out in a study of long-term antiretroviral therapy in people with HIV. Study in general: Collection dates of the earliest samples fall about a decade before the 2015 immediate-ART recommendation.

The assay used was immunoSEQ (version v3.0), run at survey level. Sequencing aimed at about 35,000-55,000 T-cell genomes per sample. Libraries were prepared by immunoSEQ multiplex PCR; TCRdb keeps only in-frame clonotypes and omits some of them. The sample records fewer than 8,500 clones, more than 65% being singletons. This clone occurred once. The antigen is not known. Study conclusions and caveats: The clones with expansion before ART were dominant in the repertoire at all time points.

Trimming cost V 2 bases and J 3 bases, with 2 bases left between them. The CDR3 is 11 residues long. Germline assignment: CDR1 MDHEN and CDR2 SYDVKM. This material consisted of unsorted PBMCs, taken around 2.6 years before starting antiretroviral therapy. This TCR was sampled from a man aged 35 to 55 with HIV. The chain couples TRBV28 to TRBJ2-7; D remains ambiguous. CDR3 nucleotides: TGTGCCAGCAGTTTACACTACGAGCAGTACTTC. Protein sequence: CASSLHYEQYF. Using reference TRBV28 and TRBJ2-7 for the parts outside the CDR3, the full variable domain is DVKVTQSSRYLVKRTGEKVFLECVQDMDHENMFWYRQDPGLGLRLIYFSYDVKMKEKGDIPEGYSVSREKKERFSLILESASTNQTSMYLCASSLHYEQYFGPGTRLTVT.